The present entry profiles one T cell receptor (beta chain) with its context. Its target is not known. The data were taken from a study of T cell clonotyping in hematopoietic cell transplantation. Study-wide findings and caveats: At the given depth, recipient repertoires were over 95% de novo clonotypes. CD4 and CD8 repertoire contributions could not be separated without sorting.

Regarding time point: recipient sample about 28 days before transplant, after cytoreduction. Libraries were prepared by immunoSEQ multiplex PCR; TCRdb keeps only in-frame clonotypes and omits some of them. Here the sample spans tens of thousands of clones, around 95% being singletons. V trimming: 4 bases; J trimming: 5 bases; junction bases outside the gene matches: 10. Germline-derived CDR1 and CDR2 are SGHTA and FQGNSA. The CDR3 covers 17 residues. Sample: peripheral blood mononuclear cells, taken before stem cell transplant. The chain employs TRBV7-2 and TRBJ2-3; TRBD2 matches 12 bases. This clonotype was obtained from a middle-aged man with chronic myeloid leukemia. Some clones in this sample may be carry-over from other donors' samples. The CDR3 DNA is TGTGCCAGCAGCTCTCGACTAGCGGGGGCCCTGGGAGATACGCAGTATTTT. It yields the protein CASSSRLAGALGDTQYF.